Sequencing of this T cell receptor (beta chain) was carried out in a study of T cell repertoires in cytomegalovirus infection. Study at large: Public TCR beta signatures marked donors with CMV infection and the matching HLA. Regarding the study as a whole: CMV-specific TCR beta clonotypes restricted by HLA-C dominated the ex vivo response.

Of note for this clonotype: Its target is not known.

TCRdb used MiXCR to reprocess the reads, holding one entry per CDR3 protein. The repertoire holds around 900,000 distinct CDR3 sequences, with less than 40% as singletons. Here the sequenced sample was cultured CD8+ T cells from PBMCs, taken from culture after CMV antigen stimulation. This sequence was found in a human donor in good health (CMV status not recorded). Some clones in this sample may be carry-over from other donors' samples.

CDR3 residues: CASSYTTGQPQHF. The CDR3 DNA reads as TGTGCCAGCAGTTACACCACGGGCCAGCCCCAGCATTTT. V usage is TRBV6-5 and J usage is TRBJ1-5; unclear D gene. The length of the CDR3 is 13 residues. Between the trimmed V and J ends, which lost 2 bases and 7 bases, there was a span of 9 bases. Germline values: CDR1 MNHEY, CDR2 SVGAGI.